What follows are 14 T cell receptor beta chains derived from one specimen sequenced in a study. TCRdb ran MiXCR on the RT-PCR reads and lists one entry per CDR3 protein. The sample lists almost 700,000 distinct CDR3 sequences, about 14% occurring once. Source material: memory CD4+ T cells from blood. The origin of the receptors is a female donor in good health, serving as a healthy control.

At least ten counts were recorded for this clonotype. V is TRBV9 and J is TRBJ2-4, with TRBD1 identical over 9 bases. CDR1 is SGDLS and CDR2 is YYNGEE in the germline V gene. The CDR3 contains 15 residues. Trimming cost V 3 bases and J 6 bases; bases outside gene matches: 7. The chain's CDR3 is CASSESGTGSNIQYF. DNA for the CDR3: TGTGCCAGCAGCGAGTCCGGGACAGGGTCAAACATTCAGTACTTC.

This clonotype was detected only a few times. This chain links TRBV24-1 with TRBJ1-2; D is uncertain. V was cut by 0 bases and J by 2 bases, with 6 bases left in between. The CDR3 totals 14 residues. Germline CDR1 KGHDR, CDR2 SFDVKD. The CDR3 sequence: CATSDLRQNYGYTF. The CDR3 nucleotides are TGTGCCACCAGTGATTTGAGGCAGAACTATGGCTACACCTTC.

This clonotype came up a few times. This chain links TRBV12-3 or TRBV12-4 with TRBJ2-3; no clear D. V was clipped by 8 bases and J by 4 bases, with 13 bases between them. The CDR3 spans 13 residues. The CDR3, as DNA: TGTGCCAGCGCCGCTGGGGAAGCAGATACGCAGTATTTT. It yields the protein CASAAGEADTQYF.

The chain links TRBV5-1 to TRBJ1-2; D gene ambiguous. From germline, CDR1 is SGHRS and CDR2 YFSETQ. The CDR3 has 13 residues. V gave up 4 bases and J gave up 6 bases, with 13 bases separating them. For the CDR3, the DNA is TGCGCCAGCAGCAACCCCGGTTCGGATGGCTACACCTTC. Protein product: CASSNPGSDGYTF.

This clonotype was counted ten times or more. DNA of the CDR3: TGTGCCAGCAGTGAATTTTCGCGGGGGGTCACAGATACGCAGTATTTT. This gives the protein CASSEFSRGVTDTQYF. This sequence joins TRBV2 and TRBJ2-3, with TRBD2 matching over 8 bases. This CDR3 is built from 16 residues. The germline V gene has CDR1 SNHLY and CDR2 FYNNEI. The V gene end was trimmed by 2 bases and the J gene end by 2 bases; junction bases not matched to a gene: 6.

The J gene is TRBJ2-7, the V gene TRBV12-3 or TRBV12-4, with a tentative D call TRBD2 (6 bases). The CDR3 totals 13 residues. The CDR3 loop reads CCPVLGGVYEQYF. The CDR3 DNA reads as TGTTGTCCGGTCTTGGGGGGAGTTTACGAGCAGTACTTC.

This clonotype was picked up many times. The chain carries TRBV15 and TRBJ2-1; possible D gene TRBD1, 5 bases. Germline V lookup: CDR1 LNHNV, CDR2 YYDKDF (reference sequence). Trimming cost V 4 bases and J 5 bases, with 21 bases left between them. The CDR3 is 17 residues long. The CDR3 is CATSIPLGRVRNNEQFF. The CDR3 nucleotides read TGTGCCACCAGCATCCCCCTCGGCAGGGTGCGCAACAATGAGCAGTTCTTC.

The CDR3 reads CASSLTVSASGRSDEQYF. The CDR3 DNA reads TGTGCCAGCAGCTTAACTGTGTCTGCTAGCGGGAGAAGTGACGAGCAGTACTTC. V and J are TRBV7-8 and TRBJ2-7, with 10 bases that match TRBD2. V shed 2 bases and J 5 bases; nucleotides not matched to a gene: 15. The V gene's germline CDR1 is SGHVS and CDR2 FQNEAQ. CDR3 length equals 18 residues.

For the CDR3, the DNA is TGTGCCAGCAGCTTATTAAATGAGGGGCTAGCGGGCCAGAGGCAGTATTTT. Translated: CASSLLNEGLAGQRQYF. The rearrangement joins TRBV7-8 to TRBJ2-3, with 8 bases identical to TRBD2. There are 17 residues in the CDR3. J was trimmed by 11 bases and V by 2 bases; bases with no gene match: 18. Per the germline V gene, CDR1 is SGHVS and CDR2 is FQNEAQ.

The J gene is TRBJ2-3, the V gene TRBV6-1; D remains unclear. CDR1 and CDR2 from the germline V gene are MNHNS and SASEGT. The CDR3 contains 14 residues. Trimming shortened V by 1 base and J by 3 bases, and 8 bases separated the two germline ends. The chain's CDR3 is CASSEVIDTDTQYF. CDR3 nucleotide sequence: TGTGCCAGCAGTGAAGTAATAGATACAGATACGCAGTATTTT.

This chain connects TRBV6-2 or TRBV6-3 to TRBJ1-1; D gene unclear. The germline CDR1 and CDR2 sequences are MNHEY and SVGEGT. CDR3 size: 13 residues. V was pared by 6 bases and J by 11 bases, with 19 bases between. For the CDR3, the DNA is TGTGCCAGCAGCAAGGACGGATCTCGATCGGCTTTCTTT. Protein product: CASSKDGSRSAFF.

This clonotype was detected many times. This chain links TRBV18 with TRBJ1-1; D is perhaps TRBD1 (5 bases). CDR1 KGHSH and CDR2 LQKENI come from the germline V gene. Between the trimmed V and J ends, which lost 6 bases and 11 bases, there was a span of 13 bases. The CDR3 extends over 11 amino acids. The CDR3 protein is CASSSSGDAFF. The CDR3 nucleotides read TGTGCCAGCTCTTCGTCGGGGGACGCTTTCTTT.

The V call is TRBV6-1, the J call TRBJ1-6; D remains ambiguous. Trimming stripped 6 bases from V and 7 bases from J, with 10 bases between. The CDR3 spans 13 residues. Germline V gene sequence: CDR1 MNHNS, CDR2 SASEGT. The CDR3 protein is CASRENGNSPLHF. CDR3 coding DNA: TGTGCCAGCAGGGAAAACGGGAATTCACCCCTCCACTTT.

This clonotype was seen only a few times. In DNA, the CDR3 is TGTGCCAGCAGTTGGACAGGGGCCTATAATTCACCCCTCCACTTT. This codes for CASSWTGAYNSPLHF. The chain carries TRBV27 and TRBJ1-6; 9 bases map to TRBD1. The CDR3 contains 15 residues. The J segment lost 2 bases and the V segment lost 4 bases, leaving 0 bases of the junction unmatched. Germline V CDR1 and CDR2: MNHEY, SMNVEV (reference sequence).